Included here is one T cell receptor beta chain sequence, with context. The antigen remains undetermined. Other DNA sequences in the sample encode the same CDR3. The source of the sample is a study of a mutant IDH1 vaccine in newly diagnosed glioma. Study details: Vaccinations, eight in total, occurred in weeks 1, 3, 5, 7, 11, 15, 19, 23. The initiation of vaccination occurred 4-6 weeks after radiotherapy alone, or with temozolomide cycles. Every participant had undergone radiotherapy, temozolomide, or both before, and most underwent both.

With 2 bases clipped from V and 2 bases from J, the junction kept 3 bases outside the gene matches. Germline CDR1 and CDR2: MGHRA and YSYEKL. The CDR3 is 17 amino acids. Regarding time point: week 11, during vaccination. All doses held 300 ug of mutant IDH1 20-mer peptide, with topical imiquimod. TCRdb keeps only in-frame clones here, not all; method: immunoSEQ multiplex PCR. The repertoire holds about 24,000 clones, with less than 80% as singletons. The clonotype originates from a man aged 40-50 years with glioma. The sequencing here drew on PBMCs, taken from a glioma patient whose treatment included an IDH1 peptide vaccine. The chain carries TRBV4-1 and TRBJ2-3; 14 bases align to TRBD2. The CDR3: CASSQPTSGRATDTQYF. CDR3 nucleotide sequence: TGCGCCAGCAGCCAACCGACTAGCGGGAGGGCCACAGATACGCAGTATTTT.